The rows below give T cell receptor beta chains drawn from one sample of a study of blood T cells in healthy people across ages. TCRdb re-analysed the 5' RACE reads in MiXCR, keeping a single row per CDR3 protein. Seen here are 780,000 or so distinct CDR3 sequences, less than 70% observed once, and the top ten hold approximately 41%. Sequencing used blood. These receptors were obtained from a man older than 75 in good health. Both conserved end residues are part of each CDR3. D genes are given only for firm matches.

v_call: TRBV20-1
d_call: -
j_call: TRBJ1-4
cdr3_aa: CSARRSNEKLFF

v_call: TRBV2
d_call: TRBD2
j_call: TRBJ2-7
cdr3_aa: CAGSREPHYEQYF

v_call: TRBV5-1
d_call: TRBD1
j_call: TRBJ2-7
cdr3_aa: CACSFATGDYEQYF

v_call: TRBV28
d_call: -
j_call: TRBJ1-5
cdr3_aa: CASSFAGSGSQPQHF

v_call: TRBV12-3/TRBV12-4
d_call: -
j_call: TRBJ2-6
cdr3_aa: CAGSPPSVSGANVLTF

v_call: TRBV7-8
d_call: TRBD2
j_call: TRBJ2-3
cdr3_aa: CASSSRTSGPKSDTQYF

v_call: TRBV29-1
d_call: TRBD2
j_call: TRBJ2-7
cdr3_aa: CSVLTPLRGLAYEQYF

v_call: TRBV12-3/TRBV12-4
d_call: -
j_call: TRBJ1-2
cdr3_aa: CASSSTASGPYGYTF

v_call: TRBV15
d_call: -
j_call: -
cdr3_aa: CATSSQVQETQYF

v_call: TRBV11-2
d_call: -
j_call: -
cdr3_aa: CASSLAPEQYF

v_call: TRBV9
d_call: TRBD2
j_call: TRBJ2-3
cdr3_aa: CASSVASGEHRYAYF

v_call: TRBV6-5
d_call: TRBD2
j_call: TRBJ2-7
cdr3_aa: CASSYPSGLAGVHEQYF

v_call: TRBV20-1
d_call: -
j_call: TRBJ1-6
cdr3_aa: CSARETARQPYNSPLHF

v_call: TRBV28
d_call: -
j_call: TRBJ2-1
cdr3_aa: CASRHRGEQFF

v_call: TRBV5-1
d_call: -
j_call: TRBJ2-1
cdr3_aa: CASSWELRGNEQFF

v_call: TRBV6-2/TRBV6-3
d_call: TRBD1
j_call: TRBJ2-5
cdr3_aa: CASSSGQGSETQYF

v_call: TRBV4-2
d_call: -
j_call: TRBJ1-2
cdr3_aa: CASSQDRSTNYGYTF

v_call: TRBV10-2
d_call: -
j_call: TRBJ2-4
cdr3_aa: CASSESRPENIQYF

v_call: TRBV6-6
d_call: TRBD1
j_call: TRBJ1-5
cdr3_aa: CASSKRTGSNQPQHF

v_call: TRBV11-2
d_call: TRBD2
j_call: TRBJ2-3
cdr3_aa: CASSWTSGASDTQYF

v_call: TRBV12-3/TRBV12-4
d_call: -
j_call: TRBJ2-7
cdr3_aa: CASSPGGHPAYEQYF

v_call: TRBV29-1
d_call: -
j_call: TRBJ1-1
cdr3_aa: CSVEEQPEAFF

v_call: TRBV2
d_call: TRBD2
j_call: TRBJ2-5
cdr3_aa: CASKGGRGRQETQYF

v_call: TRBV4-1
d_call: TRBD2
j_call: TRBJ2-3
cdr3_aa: CASSHTGTSRYAYF

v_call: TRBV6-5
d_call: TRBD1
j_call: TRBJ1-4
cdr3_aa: CASSSGTGWEKLFF

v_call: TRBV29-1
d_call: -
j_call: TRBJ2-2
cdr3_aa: CSAGLGVTNTGELFF

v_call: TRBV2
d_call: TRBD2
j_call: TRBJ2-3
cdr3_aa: CASSEWVAGFTDTQYF

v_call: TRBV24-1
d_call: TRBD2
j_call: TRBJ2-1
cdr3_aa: CATSEPSGRARNEQFF

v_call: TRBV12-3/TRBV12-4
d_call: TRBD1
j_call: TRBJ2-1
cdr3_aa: CASTLQGAIYNEQFF

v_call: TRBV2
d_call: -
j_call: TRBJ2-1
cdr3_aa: CASVGYTGWTVNEQFF

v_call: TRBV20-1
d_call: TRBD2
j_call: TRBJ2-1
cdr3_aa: CSARGLAGFQFF

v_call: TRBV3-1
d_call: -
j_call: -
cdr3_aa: CASSQEPGLPYNEQYF

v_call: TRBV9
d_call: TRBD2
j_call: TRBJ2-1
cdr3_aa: CASSASLAGGNEQFF

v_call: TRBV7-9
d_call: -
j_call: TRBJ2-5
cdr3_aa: CASSYTGTEEQYF

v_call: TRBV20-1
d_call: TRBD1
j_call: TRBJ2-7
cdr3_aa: CSALDRLSYEQYF

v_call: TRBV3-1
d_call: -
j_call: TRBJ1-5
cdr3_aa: CASSQVGDQPQHF

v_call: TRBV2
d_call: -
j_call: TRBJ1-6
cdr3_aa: CARRERNSPLHF

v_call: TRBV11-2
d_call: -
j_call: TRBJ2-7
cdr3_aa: CTSSLASGNYEQYF

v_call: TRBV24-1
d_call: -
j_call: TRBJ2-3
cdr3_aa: CATSVETATDTQYF